This T cell receptor beta chain stems from a study of human T cells and chemical hapten exposure. As for the study in general: Per-sample TCR yield variation was attributed mainly to small pooled library volume differences.

Noted time point: healthy volunteer bleed at 2 weeks. Sequencing started from total RNA isolated from unfractionated whole blood. MiXCR, run by TCRdb on the RACE reads, gives a single entry per CDR3 protein. Among 75,000 to 100,000 distinct CDR3 sequences listed, approximately 8.2% were seen once. This clonotype was counted only a few times. Germline lookup yields CDR1 LGHDT and CDR2 YNNKEL (reference sequence). Trimming stripped 3 bases from V and 6 bases from J, with 3 bases between. This CDR3 is 11 amino acids long. This sequence was found in a female donor in good health. Some clones in this sample may be carry-over from other donors' samples. What was sequenced was whole blood. This chain connects TRBV3-1 to TRBJ2-1; D is unclear. CDR3 in DNA: TGTGCCAGCAGCCATAGCAATGAGCAGTTCTTC. It codes for CASSHSNEQFF.